This T cell receptor (beta chain) was sequenced in a study of T-cell reconstitution after alpha-beta-depleted transplantation in children. V was trimmed by 4 bases and J by 4 bases, leaving 10 bases between them. Germline CDR1 is MNHEY and CDR2 is SMNVEV (reference sequence). This CDR3 spans 13 amino acids. The TCRbeta library was prepared with unique molecular identifiers. TCRdb recomputed calls from the PCR reads with MiXCR, one row per CDR3 protein. The data show 200,000 to 300,000 distinct CDR3 sequences, approximately 12% seen once. The sample holds many counts of this clonotype. This rearrangement joins TRBV27 to TRBJ1-2; D perhaps matches TRBD1 (5 bases). The sequences come from PBMCs from the stem cell graft donor, collected from the stem cell graft. This receptor was taken from a human donor who donated a stem cell graft to a child with acute lymphoblastic leukemia. The CDR3 coding sequence is TGTGCCAGCAGTTCCGGGGACCGCTATGGCTACACCTTC. It codes for CASSSGDRYGYTF.